Below, 21 T cell receptor beta chains from the same sample are listed, as sequenced in a study of shared clonotypes between healthy human individuals (dated by TCRdb to between 2020 and 2021). Library method: the immunoSEQ multiplex PCR assay. Not all clones reach the TCRdb copy of this immuneACCESS table, which keeps in-frame sequences only. Checked studies attribute under half of the gap to unresolved V genes and leave the rest unexplained. Across this sample there are 1,400,000 or so clones, with around 98.5% seen only once. Clones ranked in the top ten supply around 0.33% of the sample. The sequenced sample consisted of naive CD4+ T cells sorted from blood. The label giving this sample's cell subset or site can be read as: CD45RA+ positively selected. The receptors come from a man between 25 and 39 years old in good health.

The chain uses TRBV29-1 and TRBJ1-1; D gene ambiguous. V shed 5 bases and J shed 1 base, with 8 bases lying between them. This CDR3 is 12 amino acids long. The germline V gene has CDR1 SQVTM and CDR2 ANQGSEA. This chain's CDR3 is CSVCSPNTEAFF. For the CDR3, the DNA is TGCAGCGTTTGTAGTCCGAACACTGAAGCTTTCTTT.

Comment on this clone: The sample has other DNA sequences that encode this CDR3 too. The chain couples TRBV19 to TRBJ1-2; D remains unclear. Germline loops: CDR1 LNHDA, CDR2 SQIVND (reference sequence). The CDR3 covers 12 residues. The germline V and J ends were trimmed by 5 bases and 0 bases, with 4 bases remaining between them. CDR3 nucleotide sequence: TGTGCCAGTAGTTCTCCTAACTATGGCTACACCTTC. Amino acid sequence: CASSSPNYGYTF.

The chain carries TRBV7-8 and TRBJ2-1; D possibly corresponds to TRBD2 (5 bases). Germline V gene data show CDR1 as SGHVS and CDR2 as FQNEAQ. The V and J ends lost 4 bases and 0 bases respectively, with 13 bases between them. CDR3 length equals 16 residues. In DNA form, the CDR3 reads TGTGCCAGCAGCTCCATAACGGGGAGCTCCTACAATGAGCAGTTCTTC. Translated, it gives CASSSITGSSYNEQFF.

The chain carries TRBV5-1 and TRBJ1-5; no reliable D call. V was clipped by 4 bases and J by 6 bases, with 14 bases between them. The CDR3 totals 14 residues. Germline V gene sequence: CDR1 SGHRS, CDR2 YFSETQ. This CDR3 reads CASSRREGGQPQHF. The CDR3 nucleotides read TGCGCCAGCAGCCGGCGTGAGGGAGGTCAGCCCCAGCATTTT.

V gene TRBV28 combines with J gene TRBJ1-3; D is unresolved. CDR3 length equals 13 residues. V was shortened by 7 bases and J by 5 bases, with 12 bases between the two germline ends. Germline V lookup: CDR1 MDHEN, CDR2 SYDVKM. The CDR3: CASTPSGRNTIYF. DNA for the CDR3: TGTGCCAGCACTCCCTCGGGGAGAAACACCATATATTTT.

With regard to this clone: This sample includes further DNA sequences coding for the same CDR3. V and J are TRBV10-2 and TRBJ2-5; D is unresolved. The CDR3 is 11 residues long. Germline V gene lookup returns CDR1 WSHSY and CDR2 SAAADI. V gave up 5 bases and J gave up 2 bases, with 3 bases separating them. As DNA, the CDR3 is TGCGCCAGCAGTCCACAAGAGACCCAGTACTTC. Its protein is CASSPQETQYF.

V and J are TRBV5-8 and TRBJ2-6, with a weak D call TRBD1 (5 bases). V was trimmed by 0 bases and J by 2 bases, leaving 6 bases between them. CDR1 is SGHTS and CDR2 is YDEGEE in the germline V gene. CDR3 size: 15 residues. The CDR3 nucleotides are TGTGCCAGCAGCTTGGAGGGGACTGGGGCCAACGTCCTGACTTTC. This encodes CASSLEGTGANVLTF.

Turning to this clone: This same CDR3 is encoded by further DNA sequences in the sample. This chain uses TRBV18 with TRBJ2-5; D is unresolved. The V gene lost 1 base and the J gene lost 3 bases, with 6 bases spanning the gap. Germline V gene sequence: CDR1 KGHSH, CDR2 LQKENI. The CDR3 extends over 13 amino acids. The CDR3 region is CASSPRQEETQYF. The CDR3 coding sequence is TGTGCCAGCTCACCACGTCAGGAAGAGACCCAGTACTTC.

J is TRBJ1-4 and V is TRBV30; tentative D call: TRBD1 (5 bases). The V gene lost 0 bases and the J gene lost 1 base, with 12 bases spanning the gap. The V gene's germline CDR1 is GTSNPN and CDR2 SVGIG (reference sequence). The CDR3 contains 16 residues. CDR3 amino acids: CAWSVRRRGTNEKLFF. CDR3 nucleotides: TGTGCCTGGAGTGTGAGGCGGAGGGGAACTAATGAAAAACTGTTTTTT. Full variable domain (remainder filled in from reference TRBV30 and TRBJ1-4): SQTIHQWPATLVQPVGSPLSLECTVEGTSNPNLYWYRQAAGRGLQLLFYSVGIGQISSEVPQNLSASRPQDRQFILSSKKLLLSDSGFYLCAWSVRRRGTNEKLFFGSGTQLSVL.

CDR3 protein: CASRSILTGTERKLFF. The CDR3 nucleotides read TGTGCCAGCAGATCCATCCTAACAGGGACAGAACGGAAACTGTTTTTT. The chain couples TRBV27 to TRBJ1-4, with 7 positions matching TRBD1. The V and J ends lost 6 bases and 11 bases, in that order; junction bases with no gene match: 18. The CDR3 consists of 16 residues. In germline, CDR1 is MNHEY, CDR2 SMNVEV (reference sequence).

For the CDR3, the DNA is TGCGCCAGCAGCATTAGGACAGGGAGGAACACTGAAGCTTTCTTT. Translation: CASSIRTGRNTEAFF. V and J are TRBV5-1 and TRBJ1-1; 8 bases map to TRBD1. CDR1 is SGHRS and CDR2 is YFSETQ in the germline V gene. This CDR3 comprises 15 residues. V lost 4 bases, J lost 1 base, and 6 bases stayed unmatched. The full variable domain, with the rest looked up from reference TRBV5-1 and TRBJ1-1, is KAGVTQTPRYLIKTRGQQVTLSCSPISGHRSVSWYQQTPGQGLQFLFEYFSETQRNKGNFPGRFSGRQFSNSRSEMNVSTLELGDSALYLCASSIRTGRNTEAFFGQGTRLTVV.

The CDR3 reads CASSLDRDTEAFF. In DNA form, the CDR3 reads TGTGCCAGCAGCTTGGACAGGGACACTGAAGCTTTCTTT. The gene calls are TRBV7-6 and TRBJ1-1; TRBD1 aligns across 8 bases. With V trimmed by 3 bases and J by 3 bases, 0 bases remained unmatched. Germline values: CDR1 SGHVS, CDR2 FNYEAQ. There are 13 residues in the CDR3. Variable domain in full (rest from reference TRBV7-6 and TRBJ1-1): GAGVSQSPRYKVTKRGQDVALRCDPISGHVSLYWYRQALGQGPEFLTYFNYEAQQDKSGLPNDRFSAERPEGSISTLTIQRTEQRDSAMYRCASSLDRDTEAFFGQGTRLTVV.

This chain joins TRBV5-1 and TRBJ2-3; D may match TRBD1 or TRBD2 (5 bases each). Trimming removed 4 bases from V and 3 bases from J, with 12 bases in between. The CDR3 covers 14 residues. Germline assignment: CDR1 SGHRS and CDR2 YFSETQ. The CDR3 region is CASSIGTGTDTQYF. In DNA form, the CDR3 reads TGCGCCAGCAGCATCGGGACGGGGACAGATACGCAGTATTTT.

This clone was seen just once. This chain connects TRBV7-9 to TRBJ2-2, with D unclear. Germline V gene lookup returns CDR1 SEHNR and CDR2 FQNEAQ (reference sequence). There are 10 residues in the CDR3. The ends were cut back, 10 bases at V and 6 bases at J, with 6 bases in the middle. The CDR3 is CATEAGELFF. The CDR3 bases are TGTGCCACCGAGGCCGGGGAGCTGTTTTTT.

The J gene is TRBJ2-7, the V gene TRBV28; a possible D gene is TRBD1 (6 bases). Trimming took 4 bases from V and 0 from J, leaving 7 bases between them. The CDR3 has 13 amino acids. Germline CDR1 and CDR2: MDHEN and SYDVKM. The CDR3 spells CASSWDISYEQYF. The CDR3 DNA sequence: TGTGCCAGCAGTTGGGACATCTCCTACGAGCAGTACTTC. Supplemented by reference TRBV28 and TRBJ2-7, the full variable domain reads DVKVTQSSRYLVKRTGEKVFLECVQDMDHENMFWYRQDPGLGLRLIYFSYDVKMKEKGDIPEGYSVSREKKERFSLILESASTNQTSMYLCASSWDISYEQYFGPGTRLTVT.

The gene calls are TRBV18 and TRBJ2-7, with a weak D call TRBD1 (6 bases). This CDR3 spans 15 amino acids. The germline V and J ends were trimmed by 5 bases and 0 bases, with 14 bases remaining between them. Germline assignment: CDR1 KGHSH and CDR2 LQKENI. CDR3: CASSSGQGGSYEQYF. CDR3 DNA sequence: TGTGCCAGCTCATCGGGACAAGGGGGCTCCTACGAGCAGTACTTC.

This chain uses TRBV5-6 with TRBJ2-7, with D possibly being TRBD2 (6 bases). The CDR3 loop spans 15 amino acids. With 4 bases removed from V and 4 bases from J, the gap between germline ends came to 18 bases. The germline V gene encodes CDR1 SGHDT and CDR2 YYEEEE. This CDR3 reads CASSHGRIQPYEQYF. CDR3 coding DNA: TGTGCCAGCAGCCACGGGAGAATTCAGCCATACGAGCAGTACTTC.

The chain links TRBV13 to TRBJ2-3; a weak D match, TRBD2 (6 bases). Germline CDR1 and CDR2: PRHDT and FYEKMQ (reference sequence). V was clipped by 2 bases and J by 2 bases, with 14 bases between them. The CDR3 loop spans 16 amino acids. The CDR3 DNA reads as TGTGCCAGCAGCTTACTAGTCGGGACTCACACAGATACGCAGTATTTT. Translation: CASSLLVGTHTDTQYF.

This clone was detected only once. CDR3 nucleotide sequence: TGTGCCAGCAGTTTCTTTCCGGGACAGGGGTCCAATGAGCAGTTCTTC. This translates into CASSFFPGQGSNEQFF. The V gene is TRBV6-5, the J gene TRBJ2-1; 10 bases line up with TRBD1. Germline V gives CDR1 MNHEY, CDR2 SVGAGI. V dropped 4 bases and J dropped 6; count of bases not matched to a gene: 9. The CDR3 has 16 residues.

This clone was recorded a few times. The chain has TRBV20-1 and TRBJ2-5; D is ambiguous. CDR3 size: 11 residues. Per germline, CDR1 DFQATT and CDR2 SNEGSKA (reference sequence). CDR3: CSPNYLETQYF. As DNA, the CDR3 is TGCAGCCCTAATTACCTGGAGACCCAGTACTTC.

To note about this clone: At the DNA level, this CDR3 is encoded by other sequences in the same sample as well. The rearrangement uses TRBV5-6 and TRBJ2-2; unclear D gene. V was cut by 0 bases and J by 7 bases, with 4 bases left in between. There are 12 residues in the CDR3. Looked up from germline, CDR1 is SGHDT and CDR2 is YYEEEE. As DNA, the CDR3 is TGTGCCAGCAGCTTGGTGGTCGGGGAGCTGTTTTTT. Translation gives CASSLVVGELFF. Together with reference TRBV5-6 and TRBJ2-2, the CDR3 gives the full variable domain: DAGVTQSPTHLIKTRGQQVTLRCSPKSGHDTVSWYQQALGQGPQFIFQYYEEEERQRGNFPDRFSGHQFPNYSSELNVNALLLGDSALYLCASSLVVGELFFGEGSRLTVL.